The clone carrying this TCR beta chain was seen repeatedly, ten times or more. Its antigen is unknown. The record originates from a study of Graves' ophthalmopathy and Graves' hyperthyroidism. RNA transcripts were the template, and TCR beta CDR3 regions were amplified from them. The library came from an HTBI-primed first-round RT-PCR and a second-round multiplex PCR. TCRdb re-called the multiplex PCR reads with MiXCR, one entry per CDR3 protein. The sample records around 1.1 million distinct CDR3 sequences, about 35% being singletons. Study-wide points: The model predicted ophthalmopathy progression with around 70% sensitivity and approximately 72% specificity. Blood also carried most expanded thyroid clonotypes exceeding 0.001 frequency. Cross-validated, the 13-signature model showed 87.88%/81.08% sensitivity/specificity, and 80%/75% in the test set.

The CDR3 covers 14 residues. The V end lost 0 bases, the J end lost 5 bases, and 10 bases lay between the germline ends. Germline-derived CDR1 and CDR2 are LGHNA and YNFKEQ. Certain patients, namely those with other autoimmune diseases, uncontrolled infections, pregnancy or lactation, were excluded. The TCR sequence derives from an adult man with Graves' hyperthyroidism. Sample: peripheral blood or thyroid tissue (not recorded which). The chain has TRBV4-2 and TRBJ2-5; TRBD1 might be the D (6 bases). In DNA, the CDR3 is TGTGCCAGCAGCCAAGACAGGGGTGTGGAGACCCAGTACTTC. Its translation: CASSQDRGVETQYF.